The present T cell receptor beta chain was sequenced within a study of T cell responses to AZD1222 COVID-19 vaccine. The study, taken as a whole, reports: The study identified only five to seven AZD1222 recipients as seropositive at baseline. The study sampled repertoires only after the peak T cell response. White British donors predominated, females outnumbered males, and clonal diversity was possibly underestimated.

Sequenced by immunoSEQ multiplex PCR; TCRdb stores in-frame clones only, minus some. The profile shows more than 150,000 clones, about 86% of them singletons. Details on this clone: Its antigen is undetermined.

The germline V gene has CDR1 KGHSH and CDR2 LQKENI. The CDR3 length is 16 residues. Trimming took off 4 bases at V and 5 bases at J, with 21 bases between the two ends. The material sequenced was peripheral blood, taken on day 0 of AZD1222 vaccination. The sequence was obtained from an adult in good health. The V call is TRBV18, the J call TRBJ2-7; D may be TRBD1 (6 bases). CDR3 sequence (DNA): TGTGCCAGCTCACACCCAAACAGGGCGCAGCAGGACGAGCAGTACTTC. Translated, it gives CASSHPNRAQQDEQYF.